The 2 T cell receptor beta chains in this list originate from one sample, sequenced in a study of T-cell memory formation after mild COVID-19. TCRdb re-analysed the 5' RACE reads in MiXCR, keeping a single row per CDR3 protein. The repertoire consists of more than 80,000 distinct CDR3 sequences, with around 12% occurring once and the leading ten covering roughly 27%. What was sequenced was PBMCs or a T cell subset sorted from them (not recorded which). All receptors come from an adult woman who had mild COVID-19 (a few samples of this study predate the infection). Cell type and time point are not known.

As DNA, the CDR3 is TGCGCCAGCAGCCACCGAGCGGACGGGTACACCGGGGAGCTGTTTTTT. Encoded protein: CASSHRADGYTGELFF. This chain joins TRBV4-1 and TRBJ2-2; tentative D call: TRBD2 (5 bases). CDR3 size: 16 residues. The germline gives CDR1 MGHRA, CDR2 YSYEKL. Trimming took 3 bases from V and 3 from J, leaving 14 bases between them.

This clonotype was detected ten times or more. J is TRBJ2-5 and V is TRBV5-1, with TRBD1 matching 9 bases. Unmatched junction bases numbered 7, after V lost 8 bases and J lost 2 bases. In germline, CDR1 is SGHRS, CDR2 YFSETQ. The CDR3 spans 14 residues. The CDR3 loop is CASSPDRGQETQYF. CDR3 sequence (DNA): TGCGCCAGTTCTCCCGACAGGGGGCAAGAGACCCAGTACTTC.